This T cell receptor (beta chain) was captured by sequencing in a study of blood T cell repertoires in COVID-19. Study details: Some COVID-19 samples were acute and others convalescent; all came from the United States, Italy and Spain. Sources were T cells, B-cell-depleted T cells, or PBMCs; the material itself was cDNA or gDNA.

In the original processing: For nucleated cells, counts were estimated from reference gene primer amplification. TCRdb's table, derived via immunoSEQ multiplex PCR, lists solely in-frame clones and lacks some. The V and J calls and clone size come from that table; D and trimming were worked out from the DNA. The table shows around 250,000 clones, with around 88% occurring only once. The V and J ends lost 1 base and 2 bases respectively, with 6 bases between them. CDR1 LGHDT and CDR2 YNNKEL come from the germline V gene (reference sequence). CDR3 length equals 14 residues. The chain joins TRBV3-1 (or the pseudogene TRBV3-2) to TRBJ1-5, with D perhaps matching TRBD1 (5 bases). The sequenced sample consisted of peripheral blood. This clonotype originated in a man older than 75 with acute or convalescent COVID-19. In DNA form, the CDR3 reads TGTGCCAGCAGCCAAGCCAGGGGCAATCAGCCCCAGCATTTT. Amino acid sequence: CASSQARGNQPQHF.